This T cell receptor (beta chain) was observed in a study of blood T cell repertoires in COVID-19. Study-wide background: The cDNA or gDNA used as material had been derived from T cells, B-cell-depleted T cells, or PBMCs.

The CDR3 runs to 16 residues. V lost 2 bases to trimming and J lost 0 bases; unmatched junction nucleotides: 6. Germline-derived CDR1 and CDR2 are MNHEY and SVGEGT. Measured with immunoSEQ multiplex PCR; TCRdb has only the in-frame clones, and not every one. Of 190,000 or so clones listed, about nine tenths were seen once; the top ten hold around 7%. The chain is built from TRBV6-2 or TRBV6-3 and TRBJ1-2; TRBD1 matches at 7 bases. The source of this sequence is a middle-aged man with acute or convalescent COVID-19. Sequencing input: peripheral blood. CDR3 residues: CASSYAQGESNYGYTF. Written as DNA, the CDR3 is TGTGCCAGCAGTTACGCGCAGGGGGAGTCTAACTATGGCTACACCTTC.